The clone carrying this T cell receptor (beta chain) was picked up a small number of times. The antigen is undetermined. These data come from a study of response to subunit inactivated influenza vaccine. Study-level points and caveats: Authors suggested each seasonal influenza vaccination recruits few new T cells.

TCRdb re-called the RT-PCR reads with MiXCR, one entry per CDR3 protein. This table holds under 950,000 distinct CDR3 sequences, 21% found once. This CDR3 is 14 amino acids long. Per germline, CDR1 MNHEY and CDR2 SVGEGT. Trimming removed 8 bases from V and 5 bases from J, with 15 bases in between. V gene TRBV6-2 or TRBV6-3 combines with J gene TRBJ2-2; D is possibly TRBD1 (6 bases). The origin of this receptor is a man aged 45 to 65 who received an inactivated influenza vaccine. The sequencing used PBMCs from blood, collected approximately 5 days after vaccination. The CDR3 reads CASSPHGQTGELFF. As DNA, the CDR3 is TGTGCCAGCTCCCCCCACGGACAGACCGGGGAGCTGTTTTTT.